Each of the 17 T cell receptor beta chains below was sequenced from the same sample in a study of cytomegalovirus exposure and HLA in healthy donors. It was with 60 Vbeta and 13 Jbeta primers that the PCR ran. Repertoires were generated with immunoSEQ multiplex PCR, while TCRdb's copy carries only in-frame clones and drops some. The repertoire holds roughly 110,000 clones, about 79% seen once, with around 3% in the top ten. Sequenced material: PBMCs. These receptors were collected from a woman in her late teens or twenties in good health and CMV-seropositive.

This chain joins TRBV20-1 and TRBJ1-1; D gene unclear. The germline CDR1 and CDR2 sequences are DFQATT and SNEGSKA (reference sequence). The CDR3 loop spans 11 amino acids. CDR3 region: CGLEGDTEAFF. The CDR3 DNA reads TGCGGACTGGAGGGAGACACTGAAGCTTTCTTT.

The J gene is TRBJ1-2, the V gene TRBV2; D possibly corresponds to TRBD1 (5 bases). The V gene lost 6 bases and the J gene lost 3 bases, with 20 bases spanning the gap. In germline, CDR1 is SNHLY, CDR2 FYNNEI. This CDR3 has 16 residues. The CDR3 coding sequence is TGTGCCAGCAGCGGAATTCGTAGGGGAACCGACTATGGCTACACCTTC. Protein: CASSGIRRGTDYGYTF. The entire variable domain, with the rest obtained from reference TRBV2 and TRBJ1-2, is as follows: EPEVTQTPSHQVTQMGQEVILRCVPISNHLYFYWYRQILGQKVEFLVSFYNNEISEKSEIFDDQFSVERPDGSNFTLKIRSTKLEDSAMYFCASSGIRRGTDYGYTFGSGTRLTVV.

V is TRBV5-4 and J is TRBJ1-1; D gene uncertain. Germline V gene lookup returns CDR1 SGHNT and CDR2 YYREEE (reference sequence). V was pared by 4 bases and J by 10 bases, with 14 bases between. The CDR3 is 12 residues long. DNA of the CDR3: TGTGCCAGCAGCCACCCGTCCCGGGGAGCTTTCTTT. Its translation: CASSHPSRGAFF.

This rearrangement joins TRBV4-1 to TRBJ1-3; TRBD1 might be the D (6 bases). V was trimmed by 1 base and J by 3 bases, leaving 13 bases between them. Germline-derived CDR1 and CDR2 are MGHRA and YSYEKL. There are 16 residues in the CDR3. CDR3 in amino acids: CASSQGPQGNGNTIYF. The CDR3 region has the DNA TGCGCCAGCAGCCAAGGACCTCAGGGGAATGGAAACACCATATATTTT.

A few counts support this clone. The CDR3 coding sequence is TGTGCCAGCAGTGAATCGCGGGGGACAGGAGAGACCCAGTACTTC. Translating it yields CASSESRGTGETQYF. The chain has TRBV25-1 and TRBJ2-5; D might be TRBD1 (8 bases). The CDR3 loop spans 15 amino acids. V lost 1 base and J lost 4, with 13 bases in between. CDR1 and CDR2 (germline): MGHDK, SYGVNS.

The genes are TRBV4-1 and TRBJ2-3, with 7 nucleotides matching TRBD2. Unmatched junction bases numbered 7, after V lost 5 bases and J lost 5 bases. The CDR3 loop spans 14 amino acids. Germline V lookup: CDR1 MGHRA, CDR2 YSYEKL. The CDR3 DNA reads as TGCGCCAGCAGCTCCCGACTAGCAGGAGATACGCAGTATTTT. Encoded protein: CASSSRLAGDTQYF.

This chain links TRBV16 with TRBJ1-1; 8 positions match TRBD1. This CDR3 comprises 15 residues. Trimming removed 6 bases from V and 5 bases from J; junction bases left unmatched: 11. Germline CDR1 is KGHSY and CDR2 is FQNENV. CDR3 sequence reads: CASSPDRGWGTEAFF. The CDR3 DNA sequence: TGTGCCAGCAGTCCCGACAGGGGATGGGGGACTGAAGCTTTCTTT.

This clone has only a few counts. The CDR3 DNA reads TGTGCCAGCAGCGTAGGGCTCCTTAATGAGCAGTTCTTC. Encoded protein: CASSVGLLNEQFF. The chain joins TRBV9 to TRBJ2-1, with unresolved D. V lost 0 bases and J lost 7, with 8 bases in between. The CDR3 spans 13 residues. The germline gives CDR1 SGDLS, CDR2 YYNGEE.

The rearrangement links TRBV4-2 to TRBJ2-1; D may be TRBD2 (6 bases). The germline V gene has CDR1 LGHNA and CDR2 YNFKEQ. CDR3 length: 16 residues. The V gene lost 1 base and the J gene lost 8 bases, with 18 bases spanning the gap. The CDR3, as DNA: TGTGCCAGCAGCCAAGCGCGGGACGGTTCCCCACATGAGCAGTTCTTC. Its translation is CASSQARDGSPHEQFF.

This clone was recorded only once. The CDR3 loop reads CASSLVGSGIYEQYF. CDR3 coding DNA: TGTGCCAGCAGCTTAGTTGGTAGCGGAATCTACGAGCAGTACTTC. V gene TRBV7-6 combines with J gene TRBJ2-7; a weak D match, TRBD2 (6 bases). CDR3 length equals 15 residues. Trimming removed 1 base from V and 3 bases from J, with 13 bases in between. Germline V gene sequence: CDR1 SGHVS, CDR2 FNYEAQ.

The chain carries TRBV25-1 and TRBJ1-3; no reliable D call. Trimming took 5 bases from V and 4 from J, leaving 12 bases between them. The CDR3 has 14 amino acids. The V gene's germline CDR1 is MGHDK and CDR2 SYGVNS. The CDR3 DNA follows: TGTGCCAGCAGTCTACCTGGGCCGGGAAACACCATATATTTT. Amino acid sequence: CASSLPGPGNTIYF.

The genes are TRBV28 and TRBJ2-1, with TRBD1 as a possible D gene (5 bases). In germline, CDR1 is MDHEN, CDR2 SYDVKM. The CDR3 spans 14 residues. Trimming pared 3 bases from V and 2 bases from J, leaving 8 bases between. The CDR3 bases are TGTGCCAGCAGTTTCTCAGGGACCTACAATGAGCAGTTCTTC. Encoded protein: CASSFSGTYNEQFF.

This chain connects TRBV5-3 to TRBJ2-7; D possibly corresponds to TRBD1 (6 bases). Being an ORF, TRBV5-3 has a function that is uncertain. V was pared by 3 bases and J by 1 base, with 23 bases between. The CDR3 totals 18 residues. The DNA for the CDR3 is TGTGCCAGAAGCTGTCCACGAACAGGGACCAGCGGATCCTACGAGCAGTACTTC. Amino acids: CARSCPRTGTSGSYEQYF.

J is TRBJ2-1 and V is TRBV7-2; 7 nucleotides match TRBD1. CDR1 is SGHTA, CDR2 FQGNSA, per germline. J lost 8 bases, V lost 1 base, and 5 bases had no gene match. This CDR3 is built from 14 residues. CDR3 DNA sequence: TGTGCCAGCAGCTTAGACAGGGGCCGCGATGAGCAGTTCTTC. Translated, it gives CASSLDRGRDEQFF.

In its sample, this clone was seen once. The genes are TRBV28 and TRBJ2-4; 7 nucleotides match TRBD1. This CDR3 is built from 17 residues. Germline V lookup: CDR1 MDHEN, CDR2 SYDVKM. V shed 2 bases, J shed 1 base, and the junction held 8 bases outside the gene matches. The CDR3 nucleotides read TGTGCCAGCAGTTTAACGACAGGGACGCCGGCCAAAAACATTCAGTACTTC. It encodes CASSLTTGTPAKNIQYF.

This clone has only a few counts. This sequence joins TRBV14 and TRBJ2-5; the D gene is possibly TRBD2 (6 bases). Per the germline V gene, CDR1 is SGHDN and CDR2 is FVKESK. V was trimmed by 0 bases and J by 2 bases, leaving 16 bases between them. The CDR3 runs 17 residues. The CDR3 region has the DNA TGTGCCAGCAGCCAAGAGGCGGGACGGAATTTTCAAGAGACCCAGTACTTC. Translated, it gives CASSQEAGRNFQETQYF.

The CDR3 coding sequence is TGTGCCTGGTTTAATCCGTGGGAGGGGCCCAGAAAGAGGATGAACACTGAAGCTTTCTTT. It yields the protein CAWFNPWEGPRKRMNTEAFF. This chain joins TRBV30 and TRBJ1-1; D is possibly TRBD1 (5 bases). The V end lost 5 bases, the J end lost 0 bases, and 31 bases lay between the germline ends. The germline gives CDR1 GTSNPN, CDR2 SVGIG (reference sequence). CDR3 length: 20 residues.